A few counts support the clone carrying this TCR beta chain. This sample is part of a study of T-cell reconstitution after alpha-beta-depleted transplantation in children. Trimming left V 1 base short and J 4 bases short, with 14 bases between. The CDR3 has 15 residues. Looked up from germline, CDR1 is MNHEY and CDR2 is SMNVEV (reference sequence). The TCRbeta library incorporated unique molecular identifiers. Each CDR3 protein is one row after TCRdb ran MiXCR on the PCR reads. The sample shows 500,000 to 650,000 distinct CDR3 sequences, roughly 13% of them seen only once. The specimen was PBMCs, mostly from graft donor cells, collected 360 days after TCRalphabeta/CD19-depleted stem cell transplant. The rearrangement joins TRBV27 to TRBJ2-7; D may be TRBD2 (6 bases). The TCR comes from a male patient under 18 who had a stem cell transplant for acute myeloid leukemia, so the T cells may come from the graft donor. Written as DNA, the CDR3 is TGTGCCAGCAGTTTATTTGGTAGCGGAAAATACGAGCAGTACTTC. Translating gives CASSLFGSGKYEQYF.